These 26 T cell receptor beta chains share one sample of origin, sequenced in a study of T-cell memory formation after mild COVID-19. In TCRdb, the 5' RACE reads were re-called with MiXCR into one record per CDR3 protein. In the table there are a few hundred thousand distinct CDR3 sequences, 14% of which are singletons. The sample comprised PBMCs or a T cell subset sorted from them (not recorded which). The source is a man aged 18 to 30 who had mild COVID-19 (a few samples of this study predate the infection). Cell type and time point are not known.

This clonotype was picked up many times. The rearrangement uses TRBV2 and TRBJ2-5; D possibly corresponds to TRBD1 (7 bases). Germline CDR1 SNHLY, CDR2 FYNNEI. CDR3 length equals 15 residues. The V and J ends lost 6 bases and 4 bases respectively, with 18 bases between them. The CDR3 loop reads CASSAQGGEGETQYF. The CDR3 coding sequence is TGTGCCAGCAGCGCCCAGGGGGGAGAAGGAGAGACCCAGTACTTC. The complete variable domain, with remaining parts taken from reference TRBV2 and TRBJ2-5, reads EPEVTQTPSHQVTQMGQEVILRCVPISNHLYFYWYRQILGQKVEFLVSFYNNEISEKSEIFDDQFSVERPDGSNFTLKIRSTKLEDSAMYFCASSAQGGEGETQYFGPGTRLLVL.

This clonotype appeared a few times. This chain uses TRBV20-1 with TRBJ1-2; perhaps TRBD1 as D (5 bases). V dropped 4 bases and J dropped 4 bases, with 13 bases sitting between them. From germline, CDR1 is DFQATT and CDR2 SNEGSKA (reference sequence). This CDR3 has 13 residues. The CDR3 region is CSAKDGGLYGYTF. The CDR3 nucleotides are TGCAGTGCTAAGGATGGGGGACTCTATGGCTACACCTTC.

The J gene is TRBJ1-5, the V gene TRBV4-3, with 8 bases aligning to TRBD1. Per germline, CDR1 LGHNA and CDR2 YSLEER. This CDR3 has 14 amino acids. The ends lost 0 bases at V and 7 bases at J; junction bases unmatched: 2. As DNA, the CDR3 is TGCGCCAGCAGCCAAGACAGGGGGCTACAGCCCCAGCATTTT. It encodes CASSQDRGLQPQHF.

This clonotype appeared many times. V usage is TRBV12-3 or TRBV12-4 and J usage is TRBJ2-3; 14 bases match TRBD2. V shed 5 bases, J shed 1 base, and the junction held 5 bases outside the gene matches. This CDR3 region has 17 residues. As DNA, the CDR3 is TGTGCCAGCAGTCTCGGACTAGCGGGGGGCGGCACAGATACGCAGTATTTT. Amino acids: CASSLGLAGGGTDTQYF.

This clonotype was detected only a few times. The chain links TRBV7-9 to TRBJ1-6, with D possibly matching TRBD1 (5 bases). This CDR3 region has 15 residues. Trimming stripped 4 bases from V and 8 bases from J, with 15 bases between. CDR1 is SEHNR and CDR2 is FQNEAQ in the germline V gene (reference sequence). In DNA, the CDR3 is TGTGCCAGCAGCTCCTCCGGGACGTATGATTCACCCCTCCACTTT. Protein product: CASSSSGTYDSPLHF.

This clonotype was detected a few times. Here the CDR3 reads CASSFGLTYEQYF. CDR3 in DNA: TGTGCCAGCAGCTTTGGATTAACCTACGAGCAGTACTTC. The chain links TRBV5-6 to TRBJ2-7; no clear D. CDR3 length: 13 residues. The V gene's germline CDR1 is SGHDT and CDR2 YYEEEE. Between the trimmed V and J ends, which lost 2 bases and 2 bases, there was a span of 8 bases.

This clonotype was found many times. V is TRBV7-2 and J is TRBJ2-6, with no clear D. V lost 1 base to trimming and J lost 4 bases, with 8 bases between them. This CDR3 has 15 residues. Germline values: CDR1 SGHTA, CDR2 FQGNSA. The CDR3 DNA reads TGTGCCAGCAGCTTAGACCACTCCGGGGCCAACGTCCTGACTTTC. This encodes CASSLDHSGANVLTF.

This sequence joins TRBV7-2 and TRBJ1-1; TRBD1 might be the D (6 bases). This CDR3 is built from 14 residues. The V and J ends lost 5 bases and 10 bases respectively, with 20 bases between them. The V gene's germline CDR1 is SGHTA and CDR2 FQGNSA. CDR3 amino acids: CASSPSGGAIAAFF. DNA for the CDR3: TGTGCCAGCAGCCCCTCGGGGGGCGCGATAGCAGCTTTCTTT.

There are many counts of this clonotype. The chain is built from TRBV6-5 and TRBJ2-1, with a possible D match to TRBD2 (6 bases). The germline CDR1 and CDR2 sequences are MNHEY and SVGAGI. The CDR3 loop spans 13 amino acids. Deletions cut 7 bases from V and 0 bases from J, with 7 bases between. DNA of the CDR3: TGTGCCAGCATGCGGGGCTCCTACAATGAGCAGTTCTTC. As protein: CASMRGSYNEQFF.

The chain carries TRBV7-9 and TRBJ2-2; TRBD1 matches 10 bases. After removal of 5 bases from V and 6 bases from J, the junction contained 9 bases not matched to a gene. The CDR3 extends over 16 amino acids. Germline-derived CDR1 and CDR2 are SEHNR and FQNEAQ (reference sequence). The CDR3 is CASSPTGGAVSGELFF. Here the CDR3 DNA reads TGTGCCAGCAGCCCGACAGGGGGCGCGGTTTCCGGGGAGCTGTTTTTT.

This clonotype was detected a few times. The chain carries TRBV5-4 and TRBJ1-1, with D possibly being TRBD1 (5 bases). V lost 3 bases and J 7 bases, leaving 16 bases between the germline ends. The CDR3 is 14 residues long. CDR1 is SGHNT, CDR2 YYREEE, per germline (reference sequence). CDR3 loop: CASSSPEGRNEAFF. The CDR3 nucleotides are TGTGCCAGCAGCTCTCCGGAGGGGAGGAATGAAGCTTTCTTT.

Ten or more counts support this clonotype. The chain combines TRBV5-1 with TRBJ1-1; tentative D call: TRBD1 (6 bases). The CDR3 has 14 amino acids. Germline CDR1 SGHRS, CDR2 YFSETQ. Trimming shortened V by 0 bases and J by 8 bases, and 14 bases separated the two germline ends. CDR3 bases: TGCGCCAGCAGCTTGGCCCAGGGGACATCGGAAGCTTTCTTT. It specifies CASSLAQGTSEAFF. Together with reference TRBV5-1 and TRBJ1-1, the CDR3 gives the full variable domain: KAGVTQTPRYLIKTRGQQVTLSCSPISGHRSVSWYQQTPGQGLQFLFEYFSETQRNKGNFPGRFSGRQFSNSRSEMNVSTLELGDSALYLCASSLAQGTSEAFFGQGTRLTVV.

J is TRBJ2-3 and V is TRBV7-2; 9 bases are shared with TRBD2. Trimming cost V 5 bases and J 4 bases; bases outside gene matches: 7. Per germline, CDR1 SGHTA and CDR2 FQGNSA. The CDR3 spans 15 residues. In nucleotides, the CDR3 is TGTGCCAGCAGCGCCTTAGCGGGAGACGCAGATACGCAGTATTTT. Translated: CASSALAGDADTQYF. Full variable domain (rest looked up from reference TRBV7-2 and TRBJ2-3): GAGVSQSPSNKVTEKGKDVELRCDPISGHTALYWYRQSLGQGLEFLIYFQGNSAPDKSGLPSDRFSAERTGGSVSTLTIQRTQQEDSAVYLCASSALAGDADTQYFGPGTRLTVL.

This clonotype was counted only a few times. V and J are TRBV20-1 and TRBJ2-3; 9 bases align to TRBD2. Germline V gene sequence: CDR1 DFQATT, CDR2 SNEGSKA (reference sequence). V was pared by 4 bases and J by 0 bases, with 2 bases of the junction left unmatched. The CDR3 sequence is 14 residues long. The CDR3 DNA is TGCAGTGCTAAAAGCGGGGGGAGCACAGATACGCAGTATTTT. The encoded protein is CSAKSGGSTDTQYF.

This rearrangement joins TRBV5-1 to TRBJ1-1, with unresolved D. The CDR3 runs to 15 residues. Germline V CDR1 and CDR2: SGHRS, YFSETQ. Trimming took off 0 bases at V and 5 bases at J, with 14 bases between the two ends. The CDR3 sequence: CASSLDAGSGTEAFF. In DNA form, the CDR3 reads TGCGCCAGCAGCTTGGACGCGGGATCGGGTACTGAAGCTTTCTTT.

The chain uses TRBV20-1 and TRBJ1-1, with a possible D match to TRBD1 (5 bases). Trimming removed 2 bases at V and 0 bases at J, with 10 bases between. Per germline, CDR1 DFQATT and CDR2 SNEGSKA (reference sequence). The CDR3 has 14 residues. CDR3 nucleotides: TGCAGTGCTAGAACCGGGACGGTGAACACTGAAGCTTTCTTT. It is translated as CSARTGTVNTEAFF.

This clonotype appeared a few times. The chain recombines TRBV5-8 with TRBJ2-7; TRBD1 agrees at 7 bases. Trimming cost V 0 bases and J 0 bases; bases outside gene matches: 6. The CDR3 loop spans 16 amino acids. Germline CDR1 and CDR2: SGHTS and YDEGEE. The CDR3 DNA reads TGTGCCAGCAGCTTGGCACCGGGACAGAGCTCCTACGAGCAGTACGTC. Amino acids: CASSLAPGQSSYEQYV.

This clonotype was observed a handful of times. The J gene is TRBJ1-1, the V gene TRBV6-5; tentatively, D is TRBD1 (6 bases). The V gene's germline CDR1 is MNHEY and CDR2 SVGAGI. There are 13 residues in the CDR3. Trimming took off 7 bases at V and 3 bases at J, with 12 bases between the two ends. The DNA of the CDR3 is TGTGCCAGCAAGTTGGGGGCGGACACTGAAGCTTTCTTT. Protein: CASKLGADTEAFF.

This clonotype was observed many times. V is TRBV5-5 and J is TRBJ2-1; a possible D gene is TRBD2 (6 bases). The CDR3 totals 15 residues. CDR1 SGHKS and CDR2 YYEKEE come from the germline V gene (reference sequence). The V and J ends lost 5 bases and 4 bases respectively, with 16 bases between them. Here the CDR3 DNA reads TGTGCCAGCAGTTTCGGAGGGGCGGGTTACAATGAGCAGTTCTTC. Translating it yields CASSFGGAGYNEQFF.

The count of this clonotype is one. Written as DNA, the CDR3 is TGTGCCAGTAGTATTTACGGGAACACTGAAGCTTTCTTT. Encoded protein: CASSIYGNTEAFF. The rearrangement uses TRBV19 and TRBJ1-1; unclear D gene. This CDR3 contains 13 residues. Germline V gives CDR1 LNHDA, CDR2 SQIVND (reference sequence). The germline V and J ends were trimmed by 3 bases and 1 base, with 6 bases remaining between them.

This chain uses TRBV29-1 with TRBJ2-2, with D unresolved. Trimming stripped 8 bases from V and 3 bases from J, with 7 bases between. The CDR3 runs to 11 residues. Germline V CDR1 and CDR2: SQVTM, ANQGSEA. The DNA for the CDR3 is TGCAGCATACAGTACACCGGGGAGCTGTTTTTT. Residues: CSIQYTGELFF.

This chain connects TRBV20-1 to TRBJ2-4; TRBD2 aligns across 9 bases. The CDR3 length is 14 residues. Germline V CDR1 and CDR2: DFQATT, SNEGSKA (reference sequence). The V gene end was trimmed by 2 bases and the J gene end by 10 bases; junction bases not matched to a gene: 9. For the CDR3, the DNA is TGCAGTGCTAGACCAACTAGCGGGCTAGGTATTCAGTACTTC. This sequence encodes CSARPTSGLGIQYF.

The rearrangement joins TRBV6-5 to TRBJ1-2; no definite D call. Trimming took 6 bases from V and 8 from J, leaving 16 bases between them. This CDR3 contains 13 residues. Germline lookup yields CDR1 MNHEY and CDR2 SVGAGI. In DNA form, the CDR3 reads TGTGCCAGCAGAGAAGACGGAACGCGGGGCTACACCTTC. Protein sequence: CASREDGTRGYTF.

This clonotype showed up many times. This rearrangement joins TRBV5-1 to TRBJ1-6; 8 bases match TRBD1. The CDR3 contains 15 residues. The V gene end was trimmed by 0 bases and the J gene end by 10 bases; junction bases not matched to a gene: 6. Germline CDR1 SGHRS, CDR2 YFSETQ. The CDR3 reads CASSLVDRVLSPLHF. As DNA, the CDR3 is TGCGCCAGCAGCTTGGTGGACAGGGTGTTGTCACCCCTCCACTTT.

This clonotype was detected only a few times. The chain recombines TRBV4-2 with TRBJ2-4, with D tentatively TRBD2 (7 bases). The germline V gene has CDR1 LGHNA and CDR2 YNFKEQ. V lost 4 bases to trimming and J lost 7 bases, with 17 bases between them. The CDR3 spans 15 residues. CDR3 amino acids: CASSPAGAEPNIQYF. DNA of the CDR3: TGTGCCAGCAGCCCGGCGGGGGCGGAACCGAACATTCAGTACTTC.

The chain is built from TRBV6-2 or TRBV6-3 and TRBJ1-1; possible D gene TRBD1, 6 bases. The germline V and J ends were trimmed by 0 bases and 4 bases, with 12 bases remaining between them. Germline loops: CDR1 MNHEY, CDR2 SVGEGT. The CDR3 is 15 residues long. The CDR3 is CASSYSSGVFTEAFF. CDR3 nucleotides: TGTGCCAGCAGTTACTCGTCAGGGGTGTTCACTGAAGCTTTCTTT.